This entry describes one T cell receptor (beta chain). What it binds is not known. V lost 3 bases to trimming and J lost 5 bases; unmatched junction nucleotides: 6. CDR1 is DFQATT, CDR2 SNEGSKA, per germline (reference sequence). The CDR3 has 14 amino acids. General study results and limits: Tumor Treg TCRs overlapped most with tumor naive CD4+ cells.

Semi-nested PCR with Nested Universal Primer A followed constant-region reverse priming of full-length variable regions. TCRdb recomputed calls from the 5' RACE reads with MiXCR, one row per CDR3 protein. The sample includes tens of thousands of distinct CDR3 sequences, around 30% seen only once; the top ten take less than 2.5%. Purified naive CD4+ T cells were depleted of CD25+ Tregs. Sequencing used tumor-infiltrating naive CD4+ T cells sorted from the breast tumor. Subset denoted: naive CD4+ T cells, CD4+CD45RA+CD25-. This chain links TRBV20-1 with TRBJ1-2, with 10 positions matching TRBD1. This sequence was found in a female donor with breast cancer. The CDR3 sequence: CSASLGTGVYGYTF. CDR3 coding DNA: TGCAGTGCTAGCCTCGGGACAGGGGTGTATGGCTACACCTTC.